This TCR beta chain was obtained from a study of shared clonotypes between healthy human individuals. Whole-study context: There were three CD4 naive, three CD4 memory, two CD8 naive and one CD8 memory plates per donor.

Germline values: CDR1 LNHDA, CDR2 SQIVND (reference sequence). Germline trimming cut 9 bases from V and 9 bases from J; bases unmatched to any gene: 8. This CDR3 has 12 amino acids. Comments on this clone: The antigen is not known.

As defined, naive CD8 cells were CD45RO-negative and positively selected for CCR7, with terminally differentiated effector memory CD45RA+ cells excluded. Points from the study as a whole: Several donors held about 4.5% of naive CD4 clonotypes in common.

Per the original methods: ImmunoSEQ sequences covered only the junction and lacked quality scores; filtering therefore differed. Sequencing used immunoSEQ multiplex PCR; TCRdb keeps in-frame clones, though not all of them. V, J and clone size were drawn from that table, and D and trimming were deduced from the DNA. The sample lists about 550,000 clones; nearly 97% were seen once. This sequence was found in a woman in her twenties or thirties in good health. The sequenced sample consisted of naive CD8+ T cells sorted from blood. The chain carries TRBV19 and TRBJ1-5; TRBD1 aligns across 7 bases. In nucleotides, the CDR3 is TGTGCCAGCGCGACAGGGAGGTGGCCCCAGCATTTT. Translation: CASATGRWPQHF. Full variable domain (outside the CDR3, taken from reference TRBV19 and TRBJ1-5): DGGITQSPKYLFRKEGQNVTLSCEQNLNHDAMYWYRQDPGQGLRLIYYSQIVNDFQKGDIAEGYSVSREKKESFPLTVTSAQKNPTAFYLCASATGRWPQHFGDGTRLSIL.